One T cell receptor beta chain is described in this entry. Its antigen is unknown. Trimming removed 4 bases from V and 3 bases from J; junction bases left unmatched: 0. This CDR3 spans 15 amino acids. Germline CDR1 reads MRHNA; CDR2 reads SNTAGT. Clones were read by immunoSEQ multiplex PCR, and TCRdb kept only the in-frame ones, dropping some. The top ten hold more than 1.5% of the sample, which has 150,000 to 200,000 clones, approximately 91% seen once. The record originates from a study of T cell responses to AZD1222 COVID-19 vaccine. General study points: Targeting of unmutated variant regions was reportedly seen in nearly half of spike-specific TCRs. With dominance at 160-218 and 743-854, vaccine-associated CD4 TCRs spanned spike. White British ancestry dominated among donors, who included more females, and clonal diversity was possibly underestimated.

The source material was peripheral blood, sampled 28 days after the second AZD1222 dose. This TCR was sampled from an adult who received the AZD1222 COVID-19 vaccine. This sequence joins TRBV6-4 and TRBJ2-1, with TRBD2 matching over 13 bases. CDR3 in amino acids: CASSGTSGGYNEQFF. The CDR3 nucleotides are TGTGCCAGCAGTGGGACTAGCGGGGGCTACAATGAGCAGTTCTTC.